The 25 T cell receptor beta chains below come from one sample, sequenced in a study of blood T cells in healthy people across ages. Together with a sample-barcoded 5' primer, a J-beta primer mix was included in a second PCR lasting about 6 to 11 cycles. TCRdb ran MiXCR on the 5' RACE reads and lists one entry per CDR3 protein. Among around 1,100,000 distinct CDR3 sequences listed, less than 45% were seen once. The sample consisted of blood. These receptors were collected from a man aged 18 to 30 in good health.

The chain has TRBV20-1 and TRBJ1-2; D possibly corresponds to TRBD1 (6 bases). The germline gives CDR1 DFQATT, CDR2 SNEGSKA (reference sequence). This CDR3 is 14 amino acids long. The germline V and J ends were trimmed by 2 bases and 3 bases, with 13 bases remaining between them. The CDR3 sequence is CSARFVGAYYGYTF. The CDR3 DNA sequence: TGCAGTGCTAGATTCGTGGGGGCCTACTATGGCTACACCTTC.

For this clonotype: Given a much more abundant clone one base away, this may be a read error. The V call is TRBV29-1, the J call TRBJ2-1, with 9 bases matching TRBD1. This CDR3 comprises 20 residues. Looked up from germline, CDR1 is SQVTM and CDR2 is ANQGSEA. With V trimmed by 7 bases and J by 2 bases, 24 bases remained unmatched. CDR3 coding DNA: TGCAGCGCTATACCGGGACAGGGACTACCCGGCCGGAGCCCCTACAATGAGCAGTTCTTC. Encoded protein: CSAIPGQGLPGRSPYNEQFF.

This chain connects TRBV10-3 to TRBJ2-3; 10 nucleotides agree with TRBD2. V was pared by 4 bases and J by 2 bases, with 15 bases of the junction left unmatched. Germline V gene lookup returns CDR1 ENHRY and CDR2 SYGVKD. The CDR3 spans 19 residues. DNA for the CDR3: TGTGCCATCAGTGCCCTAGCCCCGATAGCGGGGGGTACCACAGATACGCAGTATTTT. Translating gives CAISALAPIAGGTTDTQYF.

The chain carries TRBV7-2 and TRBJ1-5; D not resolved. The CDR3 totals 17 residues. CDR1 is SGHTA, CDR2 FQGNSA, per germline. V shed 1 base and J shed 3 bases, with 16 bases lying between them. CDR3 loop: CASSLEQDLNFNQPQHF. DNA for the CDR3: TGTGCCAGCAGCTTAGAACAAGACTTAAATTTCAATCAGCCCCAGCATTTT.

The DNA for the CDR3 is TGTGCCAACAGTTCACGGACAGGCACGCAGTATTTT. Protein: CANSSRTGTQYF. The genes are TRBV7-2 and TRBJ2-3, with 7 bases lining up with TRBD1. This CDR3 comprises 12 residues. With 10 bases clipped from V and 9 bases from J, the junction kept 10 bases outside the gene matches. CDR1 SGHTA and CDR2 FQGNSA come from the germline V gene.

This clonotype was seen more than once but under ten times. The chain employs TRBV6-5 and TRBJ1-1; no clear D gene. CDR3 size: 13 residues. Germline values: CDR1 MNHEY, CDR2 SVGAGI. V was shortened by 2 bases and J by 7 bases, with 11 bases between the two germline ends. In DNA form, the CDR3 reads TGTGCCAGCAGTTACAGGGCCAAGGGTGAAGCTTTCTTT. This translates into CASSYRAKGEAFF.

This clonotype has a handful of counts. This sequence joins TRBV2 and TRBJ2-3; TRBD1 aligns across 8 bases. Trimming took 10 bases from V and 2 from J; bases not matched to a gene: 14. CDR1 SNHLY and CDR2 FYNNEI come from the germline V gene. The CDR3 has 16 residues. The CDR3: CATLTRTGPSTDTQYF. The DNA for the CDR3 is TGTGCCACCCTAACCCGGACAGGGCCATCCACAGATACGCAGTATTTT.

Comment on this clonotype: An end of the junction differs from the germline gene, which may be a read error. This chain uses TRBV25-1 with TRBJ1-1, with 7 bases identical to TRBD1. Germline V gene data show CDR1 as MGHDK and CDR2 as SYGVNS. The CDR3 has 13 residues. CDR3 coding DNA: TGTGCCAGCAGTGACTCCAGGGGGACTGAAGCTTCCTTT. As protein: CASSDSRGTEASF.

The gene calls are TRBV7-2 and TRBJ2-5; TRBD2 matches at 7 bases. Losses at the gene ends were 4 bases for V and 0 bases for J; bases not matched to a gene: 5. This CDR3 is built from 15 residues. Per the germline V gene, CDR1 is SGHTA and CDR2 is FQGNSA. The CDR3 nucleotides read TGTGCCAGCAGCTCCCGGGGGGTCGACCAAGAGACCCAGTACTTC. The encoded protein is CASSSRGVDQETQYF. Full variable domain (remainder filled in from reference TRBV7-2 and TRBJ2-5): GAGVSQSPSNKVTEKGKDVELRCDPISGHTALYWYRQSLGQGLEFLIYFQGNSAPDKSGLPSDRFSAERTGGSVSTLTIQRTQQEDSAVYLCASSSRGVDQETQYFGPGTRLLVL.

This clonotype was counted only a few times. The V gene is TRBV12-3 or TRBV12-4, the J gene TRBJ2-3; 9 bases fit TRBD2. There are 14 residues in the CDR3. Unmatched junction bases numbered 6, after V lost 5 bases and J lost 6 bases. The CDR3 DNA is TGTGCCAGCAGTGGGGGACTAGCCCCGGATACGCAGTATTTT. Protein: CASSGGLAPDTQYF.

This clonotype was observed a handful of times. The chain employs TRBV3-1 and TRBJ2-4, with 10 bases aligning to TRBD1. The CDR3 length is 14 residues. V gave up 0 bases and J gave up 12 bases; unmatched junction bases: 5. CDR1 and CDR2 from the germline V gene are LGHDT and YNNKEL (reference sequence). The CDR3 nucleotides read TGTGCCAGCAGCCAAGATAGGACAGGGGGGAATCAGTACTTC. Protein product: CASSQDRTGGNQYF. Together with reference TRBV3-1 and TRBJ2-4, the CDR3 gives the full variable domain: DTAVSQTPKYLVTQMGNDKSIKCEQNLGHDTMYWYKQDSKKFLKIMFSYNNKELIINETVPNRFSPKSPDKAHLNLHINSLELGDSAVYFCASSQDRTGGNQYFGAGTRLSVL.

This sequence joins TRBV7-2 and TRBJ2-7, with 10 bases that match TRBD1. The ends lost 1 base at V and 3 bases at J; junction bases unmatched: 3. The CDR3 has 15 residues. Germline lookup yields CDR1 SGHTA and CDR2 FQGNSA. The CDR3 DNA is TGTGCCAGCAGCTTAGAAGGGACAGGGGACTACGAGCAGTACTTC. Translating it yields CASSLEGTGDYEQYF.

The J gene is TRBJ1-4, the V gene TRBV12-3 or TRBV12-4; perhaps TRBD1 as D (5 bases). This CDR3 region has 13 residues. Trimming cost V 6 bases and J 6 bases, with 11 bases left between them. The CDR3, as DNA: TGTGCCAGCAGGAAAGGGGTGCATGAAAAACTGTTTTTT. Residues: CASRKGVHEKLFF.

This clonotype was counted a few times. This chain links TRBV28 with TRBJ2-7; TRBD1 aligns across 7 bases. Germline CDR1 and CDR2: MDHEN and SYDVKM. J was trimmed by 4 bases and V by 3 bases; bases with no gene match: 15. CDR3 length: 17 residues. CDR3 in DNA: TGTGCCAGCAGTTTCTCCTCTGGTGGACAGGAGAGTTACGAGCAGTACTTC. Translated: CASSFSSGGQESYEQYF.

This clonotype showed up just a few times. The chain employs TRBV5-1 and TRBJ2-7, with TRBD1 identical over 7 bases. There are 15 residues in the CDR3. With V trimmed by 4 bases and J by 5 bases, 12 bases remained unmatched. The germline V gene has CDR1 SGHRS and CDR2 YFSETQ. The CDR3 here is CASSPIGTAANEQYF. DNA of the CDR3: TGCGCCAGCAGCCCCATCGGGACAGCAGCAAACGAGCAGTACTTC.

The genes are TRBV20-1 and TRBJ2-1; D call uncertain. Trimming removed 4 bases at V and 0 bases at J, with 16 bases between. The germline gives CDR1 DFQATT, CDR2 SNEGSKA (reference sequence). CDR3 length: 16 residues. CDR3 region: CSAKSFEVSSYNEQFF. For the CDR3, the DNA is TGCAGTGCTAAGTCGTTCGAAGTGAGCTCCTACAATGAGCAGTTCTTC.

This clonotype has a handful of counts. Here the CDR3 DNA reads TGTGCCAGCAACCGGAACTCCGATGGCTACACCTTC. Translating gives CASNRNSDGYTF. This chain connects TRBV12-3 or TRBV12-4 to TRBJ1-2; the D is unclear. The CDR3 runs 12 residues. The V and J ends lost 7 bases and 6 bases respectively, with 12 bases between them.

This clonotype has more than one count but fewer than ten. The rearrangement joins TRBV5-1 to TRBJ1-1; D is possibly TRBD1 (6 bases). From germline, CDR1 is SGHRS and CDR2 YFSETQ. The CDR3 has 14 amino acids. V was clipped by 4 bases and J by 0 bases, with 10 bases between them. In DNA form, the CDR3 reads TGCGCCAGCAGCGATGGACAGATGAACACTGAAGCTTTCTTT. It is translated as CASSDGQMNTEAFF.

This clonotype was counted only a few times. V gene TRBV7-2 combines with J gene TRBJ1-2; a possible D gene is TRBD1 (6 bases). The CDR3 has 14 amino acids. Trimming stripped 1 base from V and 3 bases from J, with 9 bases between. Germline loops: CDR1 SGHTA, CDR2 FQGNSA. The CDR3 DNA reads as TGTGCCAGCAGCTTAGGGACAGAAGACTATGGCTACACCTTC. As protein: CASSLGTEDYGYTF.

The V and J genes are TRBV24-1 and TRBJ2-7; no clear D. From germline, CDR1 is KGHDR and CDR2 SFDVKD. This CDR3 is 13 amino acids long. The V and J ends lost 6 bases and 5 bases respectively, with 13 bases between them. The CDR3 bases are TGTGCCACCAGTCCGGTAGGAGCCGACGAGCAGTACTTC. Translated, it gives CATSPVGADEQYF.

The chain links TRBV6-6 to TRBJ1-1; D remains ambiguous. V was clipped by 5 bases and J by 1 base, with 8 bases between them. This CDR3 has 13 amino acids. Germline lookup yields CDR1 MNHNY and CDR2 SVGAGI (reference sequence). CDR3 residues: CASSDGANTEAFF. CDR3 DNA: TGTGCCAGCAGTGACGGAGCGAACACTGAAGCTTTCTTT.

The table lists this clonotype with a count of one. The J gene is TRBJ2-2, the V gene TRBV6-1; a possible D gene is TRBD2 (6 bases). The CDR3 sequence is 13 residues long. V lost 2 bases and J lost 5, with 6 bases in between. Germline V gene sequence: CDR1 MNHNS, CDR2 SASEGT. The DNA for the CDR3 is TGTGCCAGCAGTGAAAGCGGGACCGGGGAGCTGTTTTTT. This gives the protein CASSESGTGELFF.

This sequence joins TRBV27 and TRBJ2-7; perhaps TRBD2 as D (5 bases). CDR3 length equals 13 residues. Per germline, CDR1 MNHEY and CDR2 SMNVEV (reference sequence). V gave up 5 bases and J gave up 1 base, with 9 bases separating them. CDR3 DNA sequence: TGTGCCAGCAGTGACGGGGTTTCCTACGAGCAGTACTTC. This translates into CASSDGVSYEQYF.

Ten or more counts support this clonotype. The J gene is TRBJ2-1, the V gene TRBV12-3 or TRBV12-4, with 7 bases fitting TRBD2. The CDR3 has 14 residues. The ends lost 7 bases at V and 8 bases at J; junction bases unmatched: 11. CDR3 sequence: CASTWGTIGDEQFF. CDR3 sequence (DNA): TGTGCCAGCACCTGGGGGACTATTGGGGATGAGCAGTTCTTC.

This chain's CDR3 is CSATDKTDYGYTF. The CDR3 DNA reads TGCAGTGCCACGGACAAAACGGACTATGGCTACACCTTC. This chain uses TRBV20-1 with TRBJ1-2; tentative D call: TRBD1 (5 bases). This CDR3 has 13 residues. The germline V gene encodes CDR1 DFQATT and CDR2 SNEGSKA (reference sequence). V gave up 6 bases and J gave up 3 bases, with 14 bases separating them.